This T cell receptor beta chain was documented in a study of cytomegalovirus exposure and HLA in healthy donors (dated by TCRdb to about 2017). Regarding the study in general: In an earlier analysis of under 750 of the donors, 250 to 350 Gb of sequence data and 120 million or so unique TCR beta sequences from 150 million to 200 million T cells were reported. About 300 gigabases of sequencing data and tens of millions of unique TCR sequences were included in an early release covering several hundred HLA-typed donors. Of the roughly 400 genotyped donors, 65% to 90% fell in the genetic ancestry cluster associated with self-reported Caucasian donors. The study was designed to test whether signatures of past pathogen exposure could be identified by cataloging public T cell receptors. The study used immunosequencing to profile the T cell repertoires of 666 subjects and linked those repertoires to cytomegalovirus serostatus. A separate validation cohort of 90 to 150 different subjects was used in addition to the roughly 700-subject first cohort. To predict cytomegalovirus infection status, the study combined high-throughput TCR immunosequencing, statistical association of individual TCRs with disease status, and machine learning. To study patterns of TCR occurrence, a later analysis re-analyzed previously published TCR beta repertoires from several hundred donors and added high-resolution HLA genotyping. In the later analysis, no new phenotypic data were used to find candidate immune exposures; instead, reliance was placed on TCR beta sequences and their occurrence across donors. An earlier analysis of 587 of the donors used high-throughput TCR beta sequencing to judge whether each TCR beta V gene segment behaved as functional or pseudogenic. Donor age, sex, ethnicity and CMV serostatus were compiled alongside the repertoire data. Genome-wide SNP genotypes for about 65% of the 666 donors were used in a later genetic analysis, which treated that subset as a discovery cohort. All discovery cohort repertoires had been generated on a single sequencing platform. HLA typing included class I and class II loci at four-digit resolution. Typing coverage differed by locus: A, B, C, DRB1 and DQB1 were typed in about 629-630 donors, DQA1 in 522, DPA1 in 600 to 610, and DPB1 in around 440. Because of strong linkage in the cohort, 5 or 6 DR-DQ haplotypes were treated as single units for association and clustering. Across some 400 genotyped donors of the cohort, an average of approximately 240,000 unique TCR beta nucleotide sequences per donor were sequenced, and roughly 17% of those sequences were non-productive. Broad study findings and their caveats: In the study, around 150 TCR beta chains were listed as associated with cytomegalovirus. Linkage disequilibrium might explain the correlated functional status among segregating V segments, but an unknown experimental factor could not be excluded. A later analysis found that HLA-associated TCR beta chains were more clonally expanded and had lower generation probabilities than equally common non-associated chains. The earlier analysis of approximately 590 of the donors excluded over 15 rarely observed V segments, including chromosome 9 orphons, because counts were too low. A later analysis associated about 17,000 TCR beta sequences with specific HLA alleles at a false discovery rate of 0.05. The authors suggested that the approach could potentially be generalized to other disease states and immunological phenotypes. A later genetic analysis reported fewer N-insertions in productive TCRs among donors in an Asian-associated ancestry cluster than the roughly 720-donor mean. A later genetic analysis associated a missense DCLRE1C variant with V-gene and J-gene trimming of TCR beta chains, and an independent cohort replicated the association. Three of the identified cytomegalovirus-associated TCR beta chains were confirmed in vitro to be specific for cytomegalovirus antigens. Strong co-occurrence of HLA alleles, especially DR and DQ, made assigning TCR associations to individual alleles difficult. The cohort was sequenced for TCR beta chains only, and without alpha or paired-chain data the features that could be detected were limited. According to a later analysis, most CMV-associated TCR beta chains appeared to be HLA-restricted, and the HLA associations seemed to be driven largely by CMV exposure. A later analysis reported that several top co-occurrence clusters appeared linked to parvovirus B19, influenza, CMV and Epstein-Barr virus. Most TCR sequences were seen in very few donors, while some public TCRs were found in many individuals. A later analysis found that TCR association rates varied across HLA loci, with DRB1 alleles showing the most associated TCRs and HLA-C alleles the fewest. Sequencing depth was assumed to be roughly uniform across donors in the presence/absence analyses, though that assumption may not hold. A further reported finding was that TCR beta sequences accurately predicted the HLA-A and HLA-B alleles for most subjects in the first cohort. CMV serostatus was the only immune exposure information available for the cohort. A group of highly shared sequence variants was considered likely to be a technical artifact of the sequencing pipeline. The classifier was reported to diagnose cytomegalovirus status with high specificity and sensitivity in both the original and validation cohorts. Because HLA typing was missing for some donors at each locus, association tests included only the typed subset. An earlier analysis of some 590 of the donors showed that most TCR beta V segments appeared in productive rearrangements either about 90% or about 30% of the time, which broadly matched IMGT annotations.

The cohort comprised around 690 healthy bone marrow donors. All cohort members were sampled while nominally healthy, although unrecorded immune exposures were likely present. The donor was CMV seropositive and was included in the group of almost 300 seropositive cohort members. A peripheral blood sample was collected from each donor, and TCR beta sequencing was performed on peripheral blood mononuclear cells. The Qiagen DNeasy Blood Extraction Kit was used to extract genomic DNA from the blood cell samples. Of note for this clone: Its cognate antigen has yet to be identified. The record has no base qualities; no much larger clone is one base away.

The receptor library was made with the immunoSEQ multiplex PCR assay. The multiplex PCR relied on a mix of 60 forward primers for TCR Vbeta segments and 13 reverse primers for TCR Jbeta segments. A multiplex PCR assay on genomic DNA amplified the CDR3 region of rearranged TCR beta genes. The Illumina HiSeq System was used to sequence the amplified TCR beta libraries as 87-base-pair reads. In the source study's methods: A later analysis counted tens of millions of unique TCR beta chains across the 600 to 850 repertoires, and roughly 10 million of these chains were shared by at least two donors. Raw reads were error-corrected and collapsed into unique sequences by a nearest-neighbor algorithm in which closely related sequences were merged to remove PCR and sequencing errors. CDR3 sequences were aligned to IMGT reference sequences to assign V, D and J gene segments. For a sequence to be retained, a match of at least six nucleotides was required to both a V gene segment and a J gene segment. A rearrangement counted as productive if the CDR3 had no stop codons and remained in frame with V and J, and every other rearrangement counted as non-productive. CDR3 was defined according to IMGT convention as the region running from the second conserved V-encoded cysteine to the conserved J-encoded phenylalanine. In an earlier analysis of 500 to 650 of the donors, sequences lacking an unambiguous match to a single V gene segment were excluded. In an earlier analysis of some 590 of the donors, V segments were called functional above 56.7% productive rearrangements and were called segregating when the between-donor standard deviation exceeded 5%. A statistical classification framework was built for diagnosing cytomegalovirus status from the catalog of TCR beta chain sequences. In a later analysis, TCR nucleotide sequences were compared against IMGT/GENE-DB human TR gene sequences so that V and J genes could be assigned. The TCRdist pipeline was used in a later analysis to assign CDR3 sequences and most-parsimonious VDJ recombination scenarios. In a later analysis, each TCR beta chain was defined by its CDR3 amino acid sequence together with its V-gene family, and reads lacking a unique V-gene family were excluded. In a later analysis, fewer than 650 highly shared, low-generation-probability nucleotide sequences were removed to address suspected cross-contamination and a sequencing artifact. In a later analysis, a clonal expansion index for each public chain was calculated from normalized within-repertoire ranks of inferred template counts. In a later analysis, generation probabilities were computed with a VDJ recombination model fitted to out-of-frame rearrangements, and the resulting probabilities were checked against IGoR. A later analysis scored TCR-TCR, TCR-HLA and TCR-CMV co-occurrence with hypergeometric tests, applying a repertoire-size bias correction to TCR pairs. To estimate false discovery rates, a later analysis permuted the HLA or CMV assignments 20 times. In a later analysis, co-occurring TCRs were grouped with DBSCAN, and TCRdist sequence similarity was added when clustering was performed within HLA-allele-positive subsets. Repertoires with fewer than 30,000 or more than 120,000 public chains, plus five repertoires with anomalous nucleotide sharing, were excluded from co-occurrence clustering. Imported from immuneACCESS, the table was reduced by TCRdb to in-frame sequences with V and J called. These copies leave out some clones; in studies compared against another copy, an unresolved V gene accounts for under half, and the cause of the remainder is not known. The DNA was the basis for D and trimming; V, J and clone size are from that table. In all, the sample holds about 140,000 clones, and roughly 80% of those were seen once. The biggest ten clones account for approximately 8.2% of the sample.

This receptor was obtained from a woman aged 50 to 60 in good health and CMV-seropositive. The sample consisted of PBMCs.

The CDR3 in this case is CASSLRLEETQYF. In nucleotides, the sequence is TGTGCCAGCAGCTTGAGACTTGAAGAGACCCAGTACTTC. This chain joins TRBV5-4 to TRBJ2-5; no confident D gene assignment can be made. Its CDR3 holds 13 amino acids, cysteine through phenylalanine. The sequence is cut down to CDR3 DNA, 39 bases in frame from base 1. From a lookup of the germline V gene (reference sequence), CDR1 and CDR2 are SGHNT and YYREEE. The junction carries 7 bases between V and J, which are trimmed by 1 base and 3 bases respectively.